Below, 5 T cell receptor beta chains from the same sample are listed, as sequenced in a study of tumor-infiltrating lymphocytes in localized non-small cell lung cancer listed by TCRdb under 2021. The library was generated by the immunoSEQ multiplex PCR assay. As stored in TCRdb, this immuneACCESS dataset retains in-frame rearrangements with V and J assigned. A fraction of the clones does not appear; measured against another copy, unresolved V genes explain less than half of the discrepancy, and the remainder lacks a known reason. The sample yields approximately 9,700 clones; approximately 79% were counted once. The ten top clones hold approximately 15% of the sample. Sequencing was done on a sample of lung tumor tissue. The source of these receptors is a human donor with non-small cell lung cancer.

J is TRBJ1-2 and V is TRBV29-1; TRBD1 agrees at 9 bases. J was trimmed by 6 bases and V by 5 bases; bases with no gene match: 1. Looked up from germline, CDR1 is SQVTM and CDR2 is ANQGSEA. The CDR3 consists of 11 residues. The CDR3 protein is CSVWTGDGYTF. CDR3 nucleotides: TGCAGCGTTTGGACAGGGGATGGCTACACCTTC.

The V call is TRBV9, the J call TRBJ2-3, with D uncertain. The CDR3 has 15 residues. The ends were cut back, 0 bases at V and 2 bases at J, with 10 bases in the middle. In germline, CDR1 is SGDLS, CDR2 YYNGEE. The CDR3 sequence: CASSVVPEFTDTQYF. In DNA, the CDR3 is TGTGCCAGCAGCGTAGTGCCGGAATTCACAGATACGCAGTATTTT.

The chain couples TRBV7-8 to TRBJ2-5; D could derive from TRBD1 or TRBD2 (5 bases each). The germline CDR1 and CDR2 sequences are SGHVS and FQNEAQ. V gave up 8 bases and J gave up 7 bases, with 17 bases separating them. The CDR3 length is 13 residues. The CDR3 coding sequence is TGTGCCAGCCGTCGAGGGGCTAGTGCGACCCAGTACTTC. This translates into CASRRGASATQYF.

The rearrangement uses TRBV7-7 and TRBJ2-5; 7 positions agree with TRBD1. The CDR3 length is 15 residues. V was clipped by 5 bases and J by 6 bases; unmatched bases: 12. CDR1 is SSHAT, CDR2 FNYEAQ, per germline (reference sequence). The CDR3 spells CASSPTGQSWQTQYF. DNA for the CDR3: TGTGCCAGCAGCCCCACGGGACAGAGCTGGCAGACCCAGTACTTC.

This chain joins TRBV7-2 and TRBJ1-5; 7 bases are a match to TRBD1. The CDR3 sequence is 14 residues long. With V trimmed by 5 bases and J by 6 bases, 7 bases remained unmatched. Germline V gives CDR1 SGHTA, CDR2 FQGNSA. The CDR3 here is CASSLGQVAQPQHF. The CDR3 nucleotides read TGTGCCAGCAGCCTAGGACAGGTGGCTCAGCCCCAGCATTTT.